This T cell receptor beta chain was recovered during a study of CD8 T cells in ankylosing spondylitis. TCRdb independently ran MiXCR on the 5' RACE reads; one entry per CDR3 protein. The table includes about 150,000 distinct CDR3 sequences, about 32% detected once. V lost 5 bases, J lost 1 base, and 15 bases lay in between. Germline assignment: CDR1 SGHRS and CDR2 YFSETQ. The CDR3 contains 15 residues. Sequencing was done on a sample of synovial fluid, either unsorted or a sorted T cell fraction (not recorded which). This sequence joins TRBV5-1 and TRBJ1-1; TRBD1 might be the D (6 bases). This receptor was identified in a male donor with ankylosing spondylitis. The CDR3 DNA is TGCGCCAGCAGGAAGGGGGGGGGAGCGAACACTGAAGCTTTCTTT. It encodes CASRKGGGANTEAFF. Complete variable domain (other parts from reference TRBV5-1 and TRBJ1-1): KAGVTQTPRYLIKTRGQQVTLSCSPISGHRSVSWYQQTPGQGLQFLFEYFSETQRNKGNFPGRFSGRQFSNSRSEMNVSTLELGDSALYLCASRKGGGANTEAFFGQGTRLTVV.